A selection of T cell receptor beta chains follows, all from one sample in a study of T cell changes during pregnancy in multiple sclerosis. Clones were read by immunoSEQ multiplex PCR, and TCRdb kept only the in-frame ones, dropping some. There are approximately 30,000 clones in the sample; around nine tenths occur only once, and roughly 5.1% lies in the top ten. Sequencing was performed on CD8+ T cells from peripheral blood mononuclear cells, taken in the first trimester of pregnancy. These receptors came from a female donor with multiple sclerosis, enrolled in a pregnancy study. Each CDR3 is given with its conserved first and last residue.

>TRBV10-3|TRBJ1-1
CATQDRAEAFF
>TRBV7-2|TRBJ1-2
CASSSPPGHGYGYTF
>TRBV19|TRBJ1-1
CASSTTGGNTEAFF
>TRBV30|TRBJ2-1
CAWSVRGTSGNEQFF
>TRBV4-3|TRBJ2-1
CASKGSVVDNEQFF
>TRBV4-2|TRBJ2-6
CASSQEGGAGANVLTF
>TRBV28|TRBJ2-7
CASRYRSGLGIAEQYF
>TRBV4-2|TRBJ2-7
CASSQESRYEQYF
>TRBV27|TRBJ2-1
CASSRTVYNEQFF
>TRBV4-1|TRBJ2-7
CASSQESGEQYF
>TRBV7-9|TRBJ2-7
CASSPADFTSYEQYF
>TRBV4-2|TRBJ2-7
CASSQIGSGASYEQYF
>TRBV28|TRBJ2-7
CASTRGGTYEQYF
>TRBV6-1|TRBJ2-3
CASSEDAGREGTDTQYF
>TRBV10-2|TRBJ1-1
CASRLYRDLNTEAFF
>TRBV28|TRBJ2-1
CASSLGRGLSEQFF
>TRBV20-1|TRBJ2-7
CSATPLEQYF
>TRBV6-1|TRBJ2-1
CASSESAGEGDEQFF
>TRBV6-4|TRBJ2-3
CASSDSGLASDTQYF
>TRBV10-3|TRBJ2-5
CAIQSALAEKGGETQYF
>TRBV5-5|TRBJ2-7
CASSLGVGTGAYEQYF
>TRBV9|TRBJ2-3
CASSVAGTSTDTQYF
>TRBV10-3|TRBJ1-2
CAISEGGEGYGYTF